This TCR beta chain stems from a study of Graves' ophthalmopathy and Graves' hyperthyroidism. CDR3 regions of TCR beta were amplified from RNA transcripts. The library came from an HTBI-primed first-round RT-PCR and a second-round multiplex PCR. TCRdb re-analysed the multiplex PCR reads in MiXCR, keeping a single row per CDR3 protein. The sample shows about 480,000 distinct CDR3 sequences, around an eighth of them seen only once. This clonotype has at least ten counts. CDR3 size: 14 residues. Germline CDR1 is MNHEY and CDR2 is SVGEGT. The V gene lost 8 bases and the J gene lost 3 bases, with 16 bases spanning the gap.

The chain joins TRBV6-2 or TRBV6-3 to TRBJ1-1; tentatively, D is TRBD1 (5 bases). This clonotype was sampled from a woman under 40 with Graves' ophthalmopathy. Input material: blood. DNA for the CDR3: TGTGCCAGCCTCCCTTCTGGGACGTACACTGAAGCTTTCTTT. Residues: CASLPSGTYTEAFF.